This TCR beta chain was captured in a study of shared clonotypes between healthy human individuals. Sequencing was performed with immunoSEQ multiplex PCR; in TCRdb, only in-frame clones are kept and a portion is missing. Of 2,100,000 or so clones listed, about 94% are singletons. Trimming took 3 bases from V and 5 from J, leaving 11 bases between them. CDR3 length equals 15 residues. Germline V CDR1 and CDR2: SEHNR, FQNEAQ (reference sequence). V gene TRBV7-9 combines with J gene TRBJ1-6; D possibly corresponds to TRBD1 (5 bases). Sequencing used naive CD4+ T cells sorted from blood. The subset here: CD45RA+ positively selected. This sequence originates from a man aged 18-30 years in good health. CDR3 protein: CASSLTRVDNSPLHF. The DNA for the CDR3 is TGTGCCAGCAGCTTGACCAGGGTTGATAATTCACCCCTCCACTTT.